This record looks at one T cell receptor beta chain sequence and its context. The data stem from a study of technical replicates of blood from several donors. Measured with immunoSEQ multiplex PCR; TCRdb has only the in-frame clones, and not every one. The table records tens of thousands of clones, under 95% of them present only once. The origin of this receptor is a human donor in good health. The sample consisted of T cells isolated from PBMCs.

In DNA, the CDR3 is TGTGCCAGCAGCCACGCTAGTCTTAATGAGCAGTTCTTC. The encoded protein is CASSHASLNEQFF. V gene TRBV4-2 combines with J gene TRBJ2-1; D uncertain. From germline, CDR1 is LGHNA and CDR2 YNFKEQ. The V end was cut by 3 bases, the J end by 7 bases, with 10 bases between. The CDR3 sequence is 13 residues long.